This record covers a single T cell receptor (beta chain). Under the authors' procedure: Nucleated cell number was recorded as an estimate derived from reference gene primer amplification. Profiled with immunoSEQ multiplex PCR; TCRdb holds only in-frame clones, not every one. The V and J calls and clone size were taken over from that table, and D and trimming were inferred from the DNA. Here the sample spans roughly 25,000 clones, 85% to 95% being singletons. Trimming cost V 1 base and J 1 base, with 8 bases left between them. The CDR3 length is 14 residues. Germline values: CDR1 MGHRA, CDR2 YSYEKL. This specimen belongs to a study of blood T cell repertoires in COVID-19.

Specimen: peripheral blood. This receptor was identified in a woman aged 45-65 years with active COVID-19. This chain joins TRBV4-1 and TRBJ2-7, with D possibly being TRBD2 (5 bases). CDR3 sequence: CASSQAGRSYEQYF. CDR3 nucleotide sequence: TGCGCCAGCAGCCAAGCGGGAAGGTCCTACGAGCAGTACTTC.